This T cell receptor (beta chain) is drawn from a study of shared clonotypes between healthy human individuals. Study-wide points: Non-shared clonotypes had lower generation probabilities than clonotypes shared by all four sorted-subset donors. Shared clonotypes: roughly 5% naive CD4, roughly 3.5% naive CD8, roughly 2.2% memory CD4, 0.4% memory CD8.

As for this clone: What it binds is not known.

The CDR3 totals 15 residues. With 7 bases clipped from V and 6 bases from J, the junction kept 11 bases outside the gene matches. The V gene's germline CDR1 is SEHNR and CDR2 FQNEAQ (reference sequence). The study ran the assay at deep level. Profiled with immunoSEQ multiplex PCR; TCRdb holds only in-frame clones, not every one. This repertoire shows roughly 700,000 clones, around 91% found once; its top ten account for about 33%. The V gene is TRBV7-9, the J gene TRBJ2-1; 8 bases agree with TRBD2. The sequencing input was memory CD8+ T cells from PBMCs. Subset denoted: CD45RO+ cells pooled with CCR7-negative TemRA cells. The clonotype comes from a man aged 18 to 30 in good health. Some clones in this sample may be carry-over from other donors' samples. The CDR3 protein is CASTRQRESPNEQFF. The CDR3 DNA sequence: TGTGCCAGCACCCGCCAGCGGGAGTCGCCCAATGAGCAGTTCTTC.